These T cell receptor beta chains were read from a single sample in a study of T cell clones after liver transplantation. Data came from immunoSEQ multiplex PCR; TCRdb stores just in-frame clones and leaves some out. Among nearly 45,000 clones listed, roughly 84% were seen once. The sequences come from CD4+ T cells from blood, collected 24 months after liver transplant. The receptors here all came from a human patient who received a liver transplant. A subset of T cells may come from the graft donor. CDR3s include the opening cysteine and the closing phenylalanine or tryptophan. Each record gives: clone size, J gene, D gene, V gene, CDR3 DNA, CDR3 protein. D genes are given only for firm matches. Some rows mark clone size as missing; the rest say once, few, many or name a class of expanded clone.

. TRBJ1-1 TRBD1 TRBV11-2 TGTGCCAGCAGCTTAGGGACAGGACCGAACACTGAAGCTTTCTTT CASSLGTGPNTEAFF
. TRBJ1-6 . TRBV6-1 TGTGCCAGCAGTGTCGGACAAAATTCACCCCTCCACTTT CASSVGQNSPLHF
. TRBJ1-4 . TRBV4-1 TGCGCCAGCAGCCATTCCAGGGCTGGTGATGAAAAACTGTTTTTT CASSHSRAGDEKLFF
. TRBJ1-5 . TRBV19 TGTGCCAGTAGTATCGGGGTAGAAAGCAATCAGCCCCAGCATTTT CASSIGVESNQPQHF
. TRBJ1-2 TRBD1 TRBV10-3 TGTGCCATAGAACAACAGGGGAATGTCCACTATGGCTACACCTTC CAIEQQGNVHYGYTF
. TRBJ2-1 . TRBV4-2 TGTGCCAGCATCCCGGTCTCTACTGGACACAATGAGCAGTTCTTC CASIPVSTGHNEQFF
. TRBJ2-2 TRBD1 TRBV29-1 TGCAGCGTTGCAACAGGGGCCCTCACCGGGGAGCTGTTTTTT CSVATGALTGELFF
. TRBJ2-1 . TRBV7-2 TGTGCCAGCAGCTTGGGCGCCAATGAGCAGTTCTTC CASSLGANEQFF
. TRBJ2-7 . TRBV2 TGTGCCAGCAGTGGCTCGGGGGAGGCGACCTACGAGCAGTACTTC CASSGSGEATYEQYF
. TRBJ2-1 TRBD2 TRBV6-1 TGTGCCAGCAGTGAATGGACTAGCGGGAAGGATGAGCAGTTCTTC CASSEWTSGKDEQFF
. TRBJ2-5 . TRBV28 TGTGCCAGCAGTTTAGGCCAGACCTCCCAAGAGACCCAGTACTTC CASSLGQTSQETQYF
. TRBJ2-3 TRBD1 TRBV7-6 TGTGCCAGCAGCAGGACAGGGGGCCAAGATACGCAGTATTTT CASSRTGGQDTQYF
few TRBJ2-5 TRBD1 TRBV6-1 TGTGCCAGGGCGGACAGGGTCGGGGGGACCCAGTACTTC CARADRVGGTQYF
. TRBJ2-6 . TRBV19 TGTGCCAGTAGTCTCACGTTGCCTTCTGGGGCCAACGTCCTGACTTTC CASSLTLPSGANVLTF
. TRBJ2-7 . TRBV28 TGTGCCAGCAGTTTACAGGCTTTATTTTACGAGCAGTACTTC CASSLQALFYEQYF
. TRBJ2-1 TRBD2 TRBV5-1 TGCGCCAGCAGCTTTATTGGGGCTAGCGGGGGCAATGAGCAGTTCTTC CASSFIGASGGNEQFF
once TRBJ2-7 . TRBV7-6 TGTGCCAGCAGCTTAGTGGCTACCAACGAGCAGTACTTC CASSLVATNEQYF
. TRBJ2-4 . TRBV28 TGTGCCAGCAATCCCGGGGGCCCCAAAAACATTCAGTACTTC CASNPGGPKNIQYF
. TRBJ2-1 . TRBV6-5 TGTGCCAGCAGAGGGTTAACCTACAATGAGCAGTTCTTC CASRGLTYNEQFF
. TRBJ2-7 . TRBV5-1 TGCGCCAGCAGCCTATCAGGGAGATACGAGCAGTACTTC CASSLSGRYEQYF
. TRBJ1-1 . TRBV9 TGTGCCAGCAGCTCCCCAAGAGGGGGATTGAACAACAATCCTGAAGCTTTCTTT CASSSPRGGLNNNPEAFF
. TRBJ1-1 . TRBV7-2 TGTGCCAGCAGCTTAGCGGCAGGGCGGACTGAAGCTTTCTTT CASSLAAGRTEAFF